This T cell receptor beta chain emerged from a study of blood T cell repertoires in COVID-19. This clone was observed once. Some clones are missing from TCRdb's copy, which holds only in-frame ones; the method was immunoSEQ multiplex PCR. The sample includes 200,000 to 250,000 clones, about 80% seen only once; the top ten take about 5.3%. Germline V gives CDR1 LNHNV, CDR2 YYDKDF (reference sequence). Trimming took 5 bases from V and 4 from J; bases not matched to a gene: 7. The CDR3 is made up of 15 amino acids. Sequencing input: PBMCs or T cells enriched from blood (not recorded which). This receptor was obtained from a woman in her fifties or sixties who had been exposed to COVID-19. The chain joins TRBV15 to TRBJ2-1, with 8 bases that match TRBD1. The CDR3 coding sequence is TGTGCCACCAGCGGGCCCAGGGGGCAGTACAATGAGCAGTTCTTC. Translating gives CATSGPRGQYNEQFF.